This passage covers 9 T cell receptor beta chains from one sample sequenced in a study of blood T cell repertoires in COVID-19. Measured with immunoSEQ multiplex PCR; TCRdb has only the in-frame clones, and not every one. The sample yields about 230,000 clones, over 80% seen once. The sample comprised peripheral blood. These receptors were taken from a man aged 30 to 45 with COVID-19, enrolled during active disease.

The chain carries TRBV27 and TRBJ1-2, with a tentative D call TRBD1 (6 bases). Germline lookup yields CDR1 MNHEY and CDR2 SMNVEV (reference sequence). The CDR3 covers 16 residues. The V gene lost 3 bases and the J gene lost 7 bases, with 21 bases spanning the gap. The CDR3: CASSLSRAGDISGYTF. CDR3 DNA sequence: TGTGCCAGCAGTTTGAGTAGGGCGGGGGACATTTCTGGCTACACCTTC.

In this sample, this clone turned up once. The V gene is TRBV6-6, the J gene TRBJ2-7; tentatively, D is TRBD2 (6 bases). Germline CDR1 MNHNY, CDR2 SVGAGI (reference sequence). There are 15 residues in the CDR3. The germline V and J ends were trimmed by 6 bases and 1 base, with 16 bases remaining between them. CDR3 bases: TGTGCCAGCAGCGACGGGACTGCAGGGTCCTACGAGCAGTACTTC. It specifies CASSDGTAGSYEQYF.

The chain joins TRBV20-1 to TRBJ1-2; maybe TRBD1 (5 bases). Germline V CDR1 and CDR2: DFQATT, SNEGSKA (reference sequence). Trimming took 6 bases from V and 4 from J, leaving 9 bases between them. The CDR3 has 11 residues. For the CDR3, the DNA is TGCAGTGCGGGGACTGCCTATGGCTACACCTTC. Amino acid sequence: CSAGTAYGYTF.

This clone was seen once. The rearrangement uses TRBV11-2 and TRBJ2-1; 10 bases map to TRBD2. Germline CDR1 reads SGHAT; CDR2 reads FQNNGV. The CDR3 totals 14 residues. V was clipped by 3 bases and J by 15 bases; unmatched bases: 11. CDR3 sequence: CASSLVGLAEIVFF. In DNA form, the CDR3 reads TGTGCCAGCAGCTTGGTCGGACTAGCGGAGATCGTGTTCTTC.

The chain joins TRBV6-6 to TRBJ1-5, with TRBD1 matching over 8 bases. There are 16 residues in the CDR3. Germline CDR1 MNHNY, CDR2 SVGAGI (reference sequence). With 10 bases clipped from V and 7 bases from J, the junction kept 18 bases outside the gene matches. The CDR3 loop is CATQGARGSTGQPQHF. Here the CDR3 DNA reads TGTGCCACCCAGGGGGCCAGGGGATCAACGGGACAGCCCCAGCATTTT.

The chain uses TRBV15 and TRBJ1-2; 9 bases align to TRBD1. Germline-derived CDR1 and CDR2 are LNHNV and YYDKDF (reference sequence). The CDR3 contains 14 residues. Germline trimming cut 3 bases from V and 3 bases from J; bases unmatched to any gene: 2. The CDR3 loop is CATSRGQGDYGYTF. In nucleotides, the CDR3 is TGTGCCACCAGCAGGGGACAGGGCGACTATGGCTACACCTTC.

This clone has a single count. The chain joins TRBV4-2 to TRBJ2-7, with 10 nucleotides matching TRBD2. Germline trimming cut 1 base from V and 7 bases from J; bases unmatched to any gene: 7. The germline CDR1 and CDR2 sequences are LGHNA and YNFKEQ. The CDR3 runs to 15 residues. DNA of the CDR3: TGTGCCAGCAGCCAAGGGAGTGGGACTAGCGCGGAGCAGTACTTC. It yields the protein CASSQGSGTSAEQYF.

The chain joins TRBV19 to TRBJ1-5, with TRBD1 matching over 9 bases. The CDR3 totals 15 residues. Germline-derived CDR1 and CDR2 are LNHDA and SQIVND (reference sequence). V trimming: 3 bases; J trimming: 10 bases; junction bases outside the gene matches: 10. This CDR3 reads CASSIQQGAPAPQHF. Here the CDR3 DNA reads TGTGCCAGTAGTATCCAACAGGGGGCCCCAGCCCCCCAGCATTTT. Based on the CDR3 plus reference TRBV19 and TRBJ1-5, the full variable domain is DGGITQSPKYLFRKEGQNVTLSCEQNLNHDAMYWYRQDPGQGLRLIYYSQIVNDFQKGDIAEGYSVSREKKESFPLTVTSAQKNPTAFYLCASSIQQGAPAPQHFGDGTRLSIL.

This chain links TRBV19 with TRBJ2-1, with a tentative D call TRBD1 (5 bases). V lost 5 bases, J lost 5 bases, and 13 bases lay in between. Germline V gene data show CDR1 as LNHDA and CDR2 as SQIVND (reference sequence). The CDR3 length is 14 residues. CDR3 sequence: CASSSHPGNNEQFF. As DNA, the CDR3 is TGTGCCAGTAGTTCTCATCCAGGGAACAATGAGCAGTTCTTC.